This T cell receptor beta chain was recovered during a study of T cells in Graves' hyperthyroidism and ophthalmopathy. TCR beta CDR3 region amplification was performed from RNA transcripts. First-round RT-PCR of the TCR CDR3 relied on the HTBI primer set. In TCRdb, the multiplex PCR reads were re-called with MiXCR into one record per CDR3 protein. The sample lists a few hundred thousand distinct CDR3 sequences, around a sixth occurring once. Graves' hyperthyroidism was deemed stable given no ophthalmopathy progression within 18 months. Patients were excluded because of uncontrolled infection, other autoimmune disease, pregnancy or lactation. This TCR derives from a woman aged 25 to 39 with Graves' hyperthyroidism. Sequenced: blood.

The CDR3 loop reads CATSRDPGGLARSYEQYF. CDR3 DNA: TGTGCCACCAGCAGAGATCCGGGGGGACTAGCGAGGTCCTACGAGCAGTACTTC. V usage is TRBV15 and J usage is TRBJ2-7, with 10 bases identical to TRBD2. The CDR3 is 18 amino acids. Unmatched junction bases numbered 9, after V lost 0 bases and J lost 1 base. The germline CDR1 and CDR2 sequences are LNHNV and YYDKDF (reference sequence).